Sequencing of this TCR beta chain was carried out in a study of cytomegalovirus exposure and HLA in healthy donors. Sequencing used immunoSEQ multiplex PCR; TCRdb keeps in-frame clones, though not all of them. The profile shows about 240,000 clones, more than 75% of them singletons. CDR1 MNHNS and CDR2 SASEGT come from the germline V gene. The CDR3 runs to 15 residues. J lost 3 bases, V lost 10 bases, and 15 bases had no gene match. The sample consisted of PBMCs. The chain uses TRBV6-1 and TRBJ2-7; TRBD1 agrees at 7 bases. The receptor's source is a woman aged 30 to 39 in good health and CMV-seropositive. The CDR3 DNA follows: TGTGCCATCCGGTCCTCAACGGGACAGTTCTACGAGCAGTACTTC. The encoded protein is CAIRSSTGQFYEQYF.